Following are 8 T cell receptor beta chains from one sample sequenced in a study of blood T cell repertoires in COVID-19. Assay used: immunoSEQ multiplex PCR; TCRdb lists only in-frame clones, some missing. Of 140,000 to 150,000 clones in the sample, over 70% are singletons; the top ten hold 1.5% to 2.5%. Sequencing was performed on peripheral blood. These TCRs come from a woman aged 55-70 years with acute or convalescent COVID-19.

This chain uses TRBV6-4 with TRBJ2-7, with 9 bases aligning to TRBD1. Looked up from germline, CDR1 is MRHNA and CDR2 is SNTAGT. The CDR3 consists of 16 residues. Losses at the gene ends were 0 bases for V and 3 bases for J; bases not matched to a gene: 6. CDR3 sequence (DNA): TGTGCCAGCAGTGACTCGACCCGGGACAGGGTCTACGAGCAGTACTTC. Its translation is CASSDSTRDRVYEQYF.

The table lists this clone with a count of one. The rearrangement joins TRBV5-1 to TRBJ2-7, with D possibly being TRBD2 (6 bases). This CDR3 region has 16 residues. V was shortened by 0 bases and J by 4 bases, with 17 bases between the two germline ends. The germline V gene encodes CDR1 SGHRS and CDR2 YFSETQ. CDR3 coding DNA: TGCGCCAGCAGCTTGGGGGGATGGAGGGTTTTTTACGAGCAGTACTTC. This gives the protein CASSLGGWRVFYEQYF. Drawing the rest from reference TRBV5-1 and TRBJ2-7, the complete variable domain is KAGVTQTPRYLIKTRGQQVTLSCSPISGHRSVSWYQQTPGQGLQFLFEYFSETQRNKGNFPGRFSGRQFSNSRSEMNVSTLELGDSALYLCASSLGGWRVFYEQYFGPGTRLTVT.

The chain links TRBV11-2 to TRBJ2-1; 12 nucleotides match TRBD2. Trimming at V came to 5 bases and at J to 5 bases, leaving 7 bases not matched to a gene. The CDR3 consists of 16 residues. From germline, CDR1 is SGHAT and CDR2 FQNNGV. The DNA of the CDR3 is TGTGCCAGCAGCCGAGCTAGCGGGAGGGCACACAATGAGCAGTTCTTC. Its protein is CASSRASGRAHNEQFF. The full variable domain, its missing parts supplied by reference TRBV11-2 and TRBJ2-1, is EAGVAQSPRYKIIEKRQSVAFWCNPISGHATLYWYQQILGQGPKLLIQFQNNGVVDDSQLPKDRFSAERLKGVDSTLKIQPAKLEDSAVYLCASSRASGRAHNEQFFGPGTRLTVL.

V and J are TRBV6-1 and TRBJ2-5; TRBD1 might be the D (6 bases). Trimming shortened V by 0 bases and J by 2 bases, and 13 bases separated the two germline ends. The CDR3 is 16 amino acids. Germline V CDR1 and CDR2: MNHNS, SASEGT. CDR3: CASSEATGGVQETQYF. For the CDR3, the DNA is TGTGCCAGCAGTGAAGCGACAGGAGGAGTGCAAGAGACCCAGTACTTC.

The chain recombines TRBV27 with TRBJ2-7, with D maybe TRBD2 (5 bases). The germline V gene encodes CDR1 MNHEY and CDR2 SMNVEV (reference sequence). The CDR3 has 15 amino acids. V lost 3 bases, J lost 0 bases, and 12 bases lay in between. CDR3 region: CASSFGVVSSYEQYF. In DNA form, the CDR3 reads TGTGCCAGCAGTTTCGGGGTCGTCTCCTCCTACGAGCAGTACTTC.

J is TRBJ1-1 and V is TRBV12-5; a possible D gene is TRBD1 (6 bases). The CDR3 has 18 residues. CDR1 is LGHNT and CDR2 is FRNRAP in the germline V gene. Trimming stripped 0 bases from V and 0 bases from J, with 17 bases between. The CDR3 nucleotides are TGTGCTAGTGGTTTGGTTTTCCGACTACAGGGCTTGAACACTGAAGCTTTCTTT. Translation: CASGLVFRLQGLNTEAFF.

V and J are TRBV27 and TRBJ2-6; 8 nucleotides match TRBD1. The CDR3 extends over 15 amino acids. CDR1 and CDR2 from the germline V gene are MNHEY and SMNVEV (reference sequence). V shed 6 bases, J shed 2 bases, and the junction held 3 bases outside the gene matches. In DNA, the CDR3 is TGTGCCAGCAGGCCAGGGGGCGCTGGGGCCAACGTCCTGACTTTC. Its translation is CASRPGGAGANVLTF.

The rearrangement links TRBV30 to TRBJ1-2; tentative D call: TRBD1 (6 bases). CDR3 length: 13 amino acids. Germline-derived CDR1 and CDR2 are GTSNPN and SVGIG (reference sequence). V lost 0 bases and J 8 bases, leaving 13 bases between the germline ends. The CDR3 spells CAWSVSGARGYTF. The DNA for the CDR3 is TGTGCCTGGAGTGTCTCAGGGGCCCGAGGCTACACCTTC.